This T cell receptor beta chain was identified during a study of cytomegalovirus exposure and HLA in healthy donors. CDR3 length: 18 amino acids. Germline CDR1 and CDR2: SGDLS and YYNGEE. J gave up 7 bases and V 4 bases, and 15 bases lay outside the gene matches. Primers: 60 Vbeta forward and 13 Jbeta reverse. The method was immunoSEQ multiplex PCR; TCRdb's version includes in-frame clones alone and lacks a portion of them. This table holds 110,000 to 150,000 clones, around 86% found once. The source is a female donor in good health and CMV-seronegative. Sequencing was carried out using PBMCs. The V call is TRBV9, the J call TRBJ2-2; TRBD2 matches at 11 bases. This chain's CDR3 is CASSLAGTSGKKGGELFF. The CDR3 region has the DNA TGTGCCAGCAGCCTTGCGGGGACTAGCGGCAAGAAGGGCGGGGAGCTGTTTTTT. Drawing the rest from reference TRBV9 and TRBJ2-2, the complete variable domain is DSGVTQTPKHLITATGQRVTLRCSPRSGDLSVYWYQQSLDQGLQFLIQYYNGEERAKGNILERFSAQQFPDLHSELNLSSLELGDSALYFCASSLAGTSGKKGGELFFGEGSRLTVL.